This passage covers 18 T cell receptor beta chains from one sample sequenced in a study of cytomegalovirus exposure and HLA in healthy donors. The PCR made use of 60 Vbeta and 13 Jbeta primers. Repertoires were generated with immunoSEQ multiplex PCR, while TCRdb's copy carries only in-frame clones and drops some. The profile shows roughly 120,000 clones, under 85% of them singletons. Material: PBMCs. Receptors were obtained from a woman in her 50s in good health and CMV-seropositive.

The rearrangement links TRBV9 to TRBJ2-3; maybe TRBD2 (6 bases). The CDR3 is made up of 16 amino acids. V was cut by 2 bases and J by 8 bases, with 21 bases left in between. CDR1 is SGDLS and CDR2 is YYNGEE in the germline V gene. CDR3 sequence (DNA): TGTGCCAGCAGCGTTGGGTCTAGCGCCCGTTTGGGTACGCAGTATTTT. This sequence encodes CASSVGSSARLGTQYF.

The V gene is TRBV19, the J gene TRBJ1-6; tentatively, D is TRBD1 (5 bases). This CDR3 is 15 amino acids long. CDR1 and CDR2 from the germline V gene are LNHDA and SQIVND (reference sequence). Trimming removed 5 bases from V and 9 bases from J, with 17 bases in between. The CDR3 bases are TGTGCCAGTAGTCCAGGGAATCCCGCTTCTTCACCCCTCCACTTT. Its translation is CASSPGNPASSPLHF.

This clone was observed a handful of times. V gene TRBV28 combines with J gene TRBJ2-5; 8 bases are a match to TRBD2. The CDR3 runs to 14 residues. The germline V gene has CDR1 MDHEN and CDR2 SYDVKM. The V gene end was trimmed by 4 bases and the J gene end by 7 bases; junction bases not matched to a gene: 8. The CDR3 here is CASSSPSGSGTQYF. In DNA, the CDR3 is TGTGCCAGCAGTTCTCCTAGCGGGTCGGGGACCCAGTACTTC.

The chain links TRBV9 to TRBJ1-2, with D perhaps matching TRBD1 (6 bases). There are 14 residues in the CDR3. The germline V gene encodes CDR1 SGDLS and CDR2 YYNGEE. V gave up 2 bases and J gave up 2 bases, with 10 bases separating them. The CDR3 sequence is CASSVSGENYGYTF. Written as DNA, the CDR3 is TGTGCCAGCAGCGTTTCAGGGGAGAACTATGGCTACACCTTC.

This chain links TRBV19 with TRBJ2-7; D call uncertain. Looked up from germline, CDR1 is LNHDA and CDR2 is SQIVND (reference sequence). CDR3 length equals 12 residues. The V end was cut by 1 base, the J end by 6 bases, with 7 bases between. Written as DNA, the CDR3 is TGTGCCAGTAGTATAGGTGGCAGCGAGCAGTACTTC. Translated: CASSIGGSEQYF. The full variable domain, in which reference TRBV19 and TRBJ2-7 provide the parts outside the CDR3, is DGGITQSPKYLFRKEGQNVTLSCEQNLNHDAMYWYRQDPGQGLRLIYYSQIVNDFQKGDIAEGYSVSREKKESFPLTVTSAQKNPTAFYLCASSIGGSEQYFGPGTRLTVT.

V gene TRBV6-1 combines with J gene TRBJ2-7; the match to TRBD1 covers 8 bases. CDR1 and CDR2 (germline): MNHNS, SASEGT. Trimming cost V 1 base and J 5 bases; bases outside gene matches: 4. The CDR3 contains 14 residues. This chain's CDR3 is CASSEGTGSDEQYF. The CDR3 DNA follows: TGTGCCAGCAGTGAAGGGACAGGGTCGGACGAGCAGTACTTC.

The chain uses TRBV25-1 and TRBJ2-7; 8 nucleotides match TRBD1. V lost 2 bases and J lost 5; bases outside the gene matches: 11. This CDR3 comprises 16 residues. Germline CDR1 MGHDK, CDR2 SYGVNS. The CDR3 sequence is CASSETPRRGRHEQYF. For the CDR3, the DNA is TGTGCCAGCAGTGAAACACCCCGCAGGGGGCGCCACGAGCAGTACTTC.

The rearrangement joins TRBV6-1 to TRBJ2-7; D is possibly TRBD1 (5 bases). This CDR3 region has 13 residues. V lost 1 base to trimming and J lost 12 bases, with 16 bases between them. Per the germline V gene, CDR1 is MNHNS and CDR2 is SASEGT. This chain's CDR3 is CASSEGITGTPYF. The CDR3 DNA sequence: TGTGCCAGCAGTGAAGGGATTACAGGAACTCCGTACTTC.

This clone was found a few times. CDR3 sequence: CASSYQGEMEKLFF. DNA of the CDR3: TGTGCCAGCAGTTACCAGGGGGAGATGGAAAAACTGTTTTTT. The V gene is TRBV25-1, the J gene TRBJ1-4; TRBD1 matches 7 bases. Germline-derived CDR1 and CDR2 are MGHDK and SYGVNS. This CDR3 is built from 14 residues. The trim removed 5 bases at V and 8 bases at J, leaving 8 bases unmatched.

In DNA form, the CDR3 reads TGCGCCAGCAGCTTACCGGGACAGGGGACTGATACGCAGTATTTT. Translation: CASSLPGQGTDTQYF. The chain has TRBV5-1 and TRBJ2-3, with 10 bases matching TRBD1. CDR1 is SGHRS and CDR2 is YFSETQ in the germline V gene. With 2 bases clipped from V and 6 bases from J, the junction kept 6 bases outside the gene matches. The CDR3 runs 15 residues.

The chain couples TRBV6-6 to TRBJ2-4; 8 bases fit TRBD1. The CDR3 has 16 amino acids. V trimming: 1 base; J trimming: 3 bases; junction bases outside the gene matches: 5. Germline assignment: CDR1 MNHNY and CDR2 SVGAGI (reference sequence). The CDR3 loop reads CASSYFEGQGKNIQYF. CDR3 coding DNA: TGTGCCAGCAGTTACTTTGAAGGACAGGGCAAAAACATTCAGTACTTC.

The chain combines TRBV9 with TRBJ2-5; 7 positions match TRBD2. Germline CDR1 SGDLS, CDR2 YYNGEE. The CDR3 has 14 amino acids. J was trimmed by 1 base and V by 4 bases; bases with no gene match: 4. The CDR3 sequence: CASSLSGGQETQYF. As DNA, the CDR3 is TGTGCCAGCAGCCTATCGGGGGGCCAAGAGACCCAGTACTTC.

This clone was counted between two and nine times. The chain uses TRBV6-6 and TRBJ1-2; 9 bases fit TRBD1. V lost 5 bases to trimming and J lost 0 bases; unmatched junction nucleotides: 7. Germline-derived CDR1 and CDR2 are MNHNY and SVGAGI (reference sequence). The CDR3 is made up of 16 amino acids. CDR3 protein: CASSGQGTMANYGYTF. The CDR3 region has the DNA TGTGCCAGCAGTGGACAGGGGACGATGGCTAACTATGGCTACACCTTC.

DNA for the CDR3: TGTGCCAGCAGCTTGACGAAGAAGCGGGGGGAGACCCAGTACTTC. Translated, it gives CASSLTKKRGETQYF. V and J are TRBV11-2 and TRBJ2-5; 8 nucleotides match TRBD2. CDR3 length equals 15 residues. Germline CDR1 is SGHAT and CDR2 is FQNNGV. Unmatched junction bases numbered 8, after V lost 3 bases and J lost 5 bases. The variable domain in full, completed from reference TRBV11-2 and TRBJ2-5, reads EAGVAQSPRYKIIEKRQSVAFWCNPISGHATLYWYQQILGQGPKLLIQFQNNGVVDDSQLPKDRFSAERLKGVDSTLKIQPAKLEDSAVYLCASSLTKKRGETQYFGPGTRLLVL.

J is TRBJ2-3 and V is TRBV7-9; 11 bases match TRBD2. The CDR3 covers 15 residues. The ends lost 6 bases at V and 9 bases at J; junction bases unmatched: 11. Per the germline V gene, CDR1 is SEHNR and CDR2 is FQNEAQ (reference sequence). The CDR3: CASSLTSGVRDTQYF. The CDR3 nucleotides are TGTGCCAGCAGTTTGACTAGCGGGGTCCGTGACACGCAGTATTTT.

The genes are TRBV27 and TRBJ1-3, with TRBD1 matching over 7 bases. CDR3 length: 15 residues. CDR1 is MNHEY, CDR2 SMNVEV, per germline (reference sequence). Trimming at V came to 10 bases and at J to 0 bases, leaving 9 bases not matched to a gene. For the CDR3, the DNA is TGTGCCATCCATACAGGGGCTAACTCTGGAAACACCATATATTTT. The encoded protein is CAIHTGANSGNTIYF.

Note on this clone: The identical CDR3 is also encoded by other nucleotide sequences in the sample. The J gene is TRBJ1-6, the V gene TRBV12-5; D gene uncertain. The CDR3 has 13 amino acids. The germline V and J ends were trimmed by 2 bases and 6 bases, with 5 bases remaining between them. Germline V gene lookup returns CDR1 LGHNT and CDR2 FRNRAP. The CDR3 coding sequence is TGTGCTAGTGGTTTGTCGGGTAATTCACCCCTCCACTTT. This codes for CASGLSGNSPLHF.

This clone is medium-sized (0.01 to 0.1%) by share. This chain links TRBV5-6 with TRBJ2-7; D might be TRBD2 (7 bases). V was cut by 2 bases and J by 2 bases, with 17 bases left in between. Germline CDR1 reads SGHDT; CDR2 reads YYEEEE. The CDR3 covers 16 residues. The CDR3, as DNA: TGTGCCAGCAGCTTTGGGTCCGGGGGGCCAACCTACGAGCAGTACTTC. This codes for CASSFGSGGPTYEQYF.